This T cell receptor beta chain was captured by sequencing in a study of cytomegalovirus exposure and HLA in healthy donors. Study-wide results and limits: A later analysis associated some 18,000 TCR beta sequences with HLA alleles at a 0.05 false discovery rate.

To note about this clone: Its target is unknown.

The PCR made use of 60 Vbeta and 13 Jbeta primers. Profiling relied on immunoSEQ multiplex PCR, and the TCRdb table lists in-frame clones only, not all of them. The table records about 200,000 clones, 75% to 90% of them present only once. This CDR3 has 12 amino acids. Unmatched junction bases numbered 8, after V lost 6 bases and J lost 9 bases. Germline V lookup: CDR1 SQVTM, CDR2 ANQGSEA. This clonotype originated in a woman between 25 and 40 years old in good health and CMV-seronegative. Sequenced: PBMCs. The chain combines TRBV29-1 with TRBJ2-1, with TRBD2 matching 7 bases. The CDR3 sequence is CSVKGTTAEQFF. The CDR3 bases are TGCAGCGTCAAAGGGACTACGGCTGAGCAGTTCTTC.